These T cell receptor beta chains were read from a single sample in a study of chemoradiotherapy in HPV16-positive cancers. This table comes from immunoSEQ multiplex PCR, and its TCRdb copy is limited to in-frame clones, with some not included. The sample comprises some 5,000 clones, roughly 93% of which are singletons, and roughly 4.5% rests with the top ten. This specimen was collected from a patient who underwent chemoradiotherapy. These receptors all come from a human donor with HPV-associated anogenital cancer. CDR3s include the opening cysteine and the closing phenylalanine or tryptophan. The D gene is left open where the match is weak. Clone size is stated in some rows and not others, as once, few, many or a class when expanded.

clone size | J gene | V gene | D gene | CDR3 protein | CDR3 DNA
- | TRBJ1-2 | TRBV29-1 | - | CSVAGTVNYGYTF | TGCAGCGTCGCCGGGACGGTAAACTATGGCTACACCTTC
once | TRBJ1-2 | TRBV6-1 | - | CASSGEVYGYTF | TGTGCCAGCAGTGGGGAAGTCTATGGCTACACCTTC
- | TRBJ1-1 | TRBV10-1 | - | CATNKDTSDTEAFF | TGCGCCACTAATAAGGACACCTCGGACACTGAAGCTTTCTTT
- | TRBJ1-1 | TRBV5-4 | - | CASSLATGTEAFF | TGTGCCAGCAGCTTGGCTACGGGCACTGAAGCTTTCTTT
- | TRBJ1-5 | TRBV5-4 | - | CASSLDNQPQHF | TGTGCCAGCAGCTTGGACAATCAGCCCCAGCATTTT
- | TRBJ2-1 | TRBV6-5 | - | CASSYSGANEQFF | TGTGCCAGCAGTTACTCGGGCGCCAATGAGCAGTTCTTC
- | TRBJ1-2 | TRBV7-2 | - | CASSFRKGNYGYTF | TGTGCCAGCAGCTTCCGGAAGGGTAACTATGGCTACACCTTC
- | TRBJ1-1 | TRBV19 | TRBD1 | CASSPRPGTGQNTEAFF | TGTGCCAGTAGTCCCCGTCCCGGGACAGGGCAGAACACTGAAGCTTTCTTT
once | TRBJ2-1 | TRBV5-5 | - | CASSREDGFYNEQFF | TGTGCCAGCAGCCGAGAGGACGGATTCTACAATGAGCAGTTCTTC
- | TRBJ1-6 | TRBV7-8 | TRBD1 | CASSLGQGGNSPLHF | TGTGCCAGCAGCTTAGGACAGGGGGGAAATTCACCCCTCCACTTT
once | TRBJ1-2 | TRBV19 | TRBD1 | CASSISSSTGSIYGYTF | TGTGCCAGTAGTATATCCTCCTCGACAGGGTCTATCTATGGCTACACCTTC
- | TRBJ2-5 | TRBV4-1 | - | CASSQGNRVRQETQYF | TGCGCCAGCAGCCAGGGGAACAGGGTCCGCCAAGAGACCCAGTACTTC
- | TRBJ2-1 | TRBV10-3 | - | CAISEGGGLFF | TGTGCCATCAGTGAGGGTGGGGGGTTGTTCTTC
- | TRBJ2-7 | TRBV7-9 | - | CASSSDSAHLTGSYEQYF | TGTGCCAGCAGCTCTGATTCGGCCCACCTGACGGGTTCCTACGAGCAGTACTTC
- | TRBJ2-6 | TRBV6-1 | - | CASSERNSGANVLTF | TGTGCCAGCAGTGAACGCAACTCTGGGGCCAACGTCCTGACTTTC